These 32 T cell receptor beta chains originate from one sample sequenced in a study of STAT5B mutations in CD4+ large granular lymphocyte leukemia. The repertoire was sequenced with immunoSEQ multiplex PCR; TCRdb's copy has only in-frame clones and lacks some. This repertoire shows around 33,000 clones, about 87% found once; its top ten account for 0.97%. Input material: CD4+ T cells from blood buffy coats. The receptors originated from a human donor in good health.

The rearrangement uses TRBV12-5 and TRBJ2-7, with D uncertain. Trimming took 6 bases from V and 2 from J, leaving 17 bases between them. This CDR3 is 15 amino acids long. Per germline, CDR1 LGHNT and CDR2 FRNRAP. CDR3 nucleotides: TGTGCTAGTGGGAAAAGGAGCGTCTCCCCCTACGAGCAGTACTTC. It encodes CASGKRSVSPYEQYF.

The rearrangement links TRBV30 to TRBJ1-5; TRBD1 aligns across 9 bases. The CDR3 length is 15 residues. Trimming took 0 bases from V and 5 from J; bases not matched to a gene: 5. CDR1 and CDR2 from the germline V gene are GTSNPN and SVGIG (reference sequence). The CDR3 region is CAWSVGQGRYQPQHF. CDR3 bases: TGTGCCTGGAGTGTAGGACAGGGGCGTTATCAGCCCCAGCATTTT.

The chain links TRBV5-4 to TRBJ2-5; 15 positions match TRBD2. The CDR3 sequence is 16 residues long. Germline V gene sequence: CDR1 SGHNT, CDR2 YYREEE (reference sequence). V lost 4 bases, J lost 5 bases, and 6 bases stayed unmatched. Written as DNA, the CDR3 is TGTGCCAGCAGCCCCGGGGGACTAGCGGGAGGCGAGACCCAGTACTTC. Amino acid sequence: CASSPGGLAGGETQYF.

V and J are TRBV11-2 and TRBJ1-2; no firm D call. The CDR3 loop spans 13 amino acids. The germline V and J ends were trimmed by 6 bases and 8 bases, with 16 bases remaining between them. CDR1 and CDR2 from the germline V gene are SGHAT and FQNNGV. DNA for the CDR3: TGTGCCAGCAGTCGGCTTTCTGAGAGAGGCTACACCTTC. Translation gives CASSRLSERGYTF.

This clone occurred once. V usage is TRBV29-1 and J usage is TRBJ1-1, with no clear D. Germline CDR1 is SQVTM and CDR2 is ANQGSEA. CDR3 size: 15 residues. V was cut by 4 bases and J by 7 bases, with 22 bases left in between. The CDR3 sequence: CSVASGLRESGEAFF. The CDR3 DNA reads TGCAGCGTTGCATCTGGATTAAGGGAAAGTGGTGAAGCTTTCTTT.

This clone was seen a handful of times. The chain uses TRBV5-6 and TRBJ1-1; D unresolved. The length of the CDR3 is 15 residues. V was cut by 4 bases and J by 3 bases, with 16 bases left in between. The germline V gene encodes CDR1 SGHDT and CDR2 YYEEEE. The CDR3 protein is CASSLVALDHTEAFF. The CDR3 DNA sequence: TGTGCCAGCAGCCTCGTAGCCCTTGATCACACTGAAGCTTTCTTT.

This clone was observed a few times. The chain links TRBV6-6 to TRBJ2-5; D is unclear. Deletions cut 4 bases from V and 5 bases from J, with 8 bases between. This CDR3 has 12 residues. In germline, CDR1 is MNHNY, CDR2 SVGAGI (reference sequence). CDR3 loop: CASSSSFETQYF. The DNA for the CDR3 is TGTGCCAGCAGTTCTTCCTTTGAGACCCAGTACTTC.

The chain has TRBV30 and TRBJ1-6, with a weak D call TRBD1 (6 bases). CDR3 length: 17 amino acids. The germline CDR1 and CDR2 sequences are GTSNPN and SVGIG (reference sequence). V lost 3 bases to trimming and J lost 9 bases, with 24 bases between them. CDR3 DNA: TGTGCCTGGAGGCTAAGAAGGAGGGGGTACGCTGGTTCACCCCTCCACTTT. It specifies CAWRLRRRGYAGSPLHF.

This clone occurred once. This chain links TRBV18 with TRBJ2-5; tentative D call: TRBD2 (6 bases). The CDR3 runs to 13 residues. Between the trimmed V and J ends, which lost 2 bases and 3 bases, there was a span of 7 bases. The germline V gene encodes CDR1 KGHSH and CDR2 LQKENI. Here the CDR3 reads CASSPGGKETQYF. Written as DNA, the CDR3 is TGTGCCAGCTCACCAGGGGGGAAAGAGACCCAGTACTTC.

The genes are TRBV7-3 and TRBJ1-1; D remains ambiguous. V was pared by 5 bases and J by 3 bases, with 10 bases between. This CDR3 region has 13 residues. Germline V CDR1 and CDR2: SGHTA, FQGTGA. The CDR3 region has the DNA TGTGCCAGCAGCCAACAACGGGACACTGAAGCTTTCTTT. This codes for CASSQQRDTEAFF.

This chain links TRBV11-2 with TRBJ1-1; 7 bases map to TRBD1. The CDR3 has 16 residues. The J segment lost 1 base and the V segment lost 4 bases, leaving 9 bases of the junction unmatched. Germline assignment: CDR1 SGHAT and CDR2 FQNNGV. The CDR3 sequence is CASSSRQGGWNTEAFF. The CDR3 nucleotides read TGTGCCAGCAGCTCTCGACAGGGAGGGTGGAACACTGAAGCTTTCTTT.

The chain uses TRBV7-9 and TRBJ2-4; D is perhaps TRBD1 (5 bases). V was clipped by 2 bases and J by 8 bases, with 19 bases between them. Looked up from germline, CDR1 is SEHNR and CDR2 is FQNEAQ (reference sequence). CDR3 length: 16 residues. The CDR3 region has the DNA TGTGCCAGCAGCTTACCGGCAGGGCGGTTGCAGGACATTCAGTACTTC. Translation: CASSLPAGRLQDIQYF.

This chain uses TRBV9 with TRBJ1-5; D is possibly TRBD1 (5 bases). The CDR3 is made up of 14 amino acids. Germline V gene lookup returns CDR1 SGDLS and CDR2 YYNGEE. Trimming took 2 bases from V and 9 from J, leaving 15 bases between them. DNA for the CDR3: TGTGCCAGCAGCGTTGAACAGGTGGGGGGGCCCCAGCATTTT. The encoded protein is CASSVEQVGGPQHF.

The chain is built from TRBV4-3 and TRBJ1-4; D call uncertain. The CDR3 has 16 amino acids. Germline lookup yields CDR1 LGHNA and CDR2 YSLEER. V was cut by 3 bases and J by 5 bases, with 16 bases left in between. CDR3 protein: CASSHLGETLNEKLFF. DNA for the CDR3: TGCGCCAGCAGCCATTTGGGAGAGACCCTAAATGAAAAACTGTTTTTT.

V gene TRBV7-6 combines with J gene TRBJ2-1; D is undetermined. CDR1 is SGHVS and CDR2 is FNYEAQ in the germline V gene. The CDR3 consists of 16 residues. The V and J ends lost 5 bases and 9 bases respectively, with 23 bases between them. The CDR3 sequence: CASSPHRRRSSSEQFF. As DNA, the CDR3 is TGTGCCAGCAGCCCGCACCGGCGCAGGTCTAGTAGTGAGCAGTTCTTC. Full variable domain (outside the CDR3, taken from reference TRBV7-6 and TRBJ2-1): GAGVSQSPRYKVTKRGQDVALRCDPISGHVSLYWYRQALGQGPEFLTYFNYEAQQDKSGLPNDRFSAERPEGSISTLTIQRTEQRDSAMYRCASSPHRRRSSSEQFFGPGTRLTVL.

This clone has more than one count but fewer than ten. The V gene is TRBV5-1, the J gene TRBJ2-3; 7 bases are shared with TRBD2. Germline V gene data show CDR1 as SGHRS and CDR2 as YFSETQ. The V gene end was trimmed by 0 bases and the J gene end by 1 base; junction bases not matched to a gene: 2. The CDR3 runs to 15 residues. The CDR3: CASSLGLAGTDTQYF. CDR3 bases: TGCGCCAGCAGCTTGGGGCTAGCGGGCACAGATACGCAGTATTTT.

CDR3 protein: CASSEAVQGYSNQPQHF. The CDR3 DNA reads TGTGCCAGCAGTGAAGCTGTCCAGGGTTATAGCAATCAGCCCCAGCATTTT. The rearrangement joins TRBV6-1 to TRBJ1-5, with TRBD1 as a possible D gene (5 bases). The V gene lost 0 bases and the J gene lost 0 bases, with 12 bases spanning the gap. This CDR3 is 17 amino acids long. CDR1 is MNHNS and CDR2 is SASEGT in the germline V gene.

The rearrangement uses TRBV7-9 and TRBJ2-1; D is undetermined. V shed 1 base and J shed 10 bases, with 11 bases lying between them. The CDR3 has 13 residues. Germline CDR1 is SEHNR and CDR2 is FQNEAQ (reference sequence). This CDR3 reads CASSLEAVGEQFF. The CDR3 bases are TGTGCCAGCAGCTTAGAAGCTGTGGGGGAGCAGTTCTTC.

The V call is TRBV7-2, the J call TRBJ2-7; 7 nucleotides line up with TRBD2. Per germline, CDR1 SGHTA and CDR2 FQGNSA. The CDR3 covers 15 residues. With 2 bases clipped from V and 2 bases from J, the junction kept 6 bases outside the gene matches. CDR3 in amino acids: CASSLMAGETYEQYF. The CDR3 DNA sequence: TGTGCCAGCAGCTTAATGGCGGGGGAGACCTACGAGCAGTACTTC.

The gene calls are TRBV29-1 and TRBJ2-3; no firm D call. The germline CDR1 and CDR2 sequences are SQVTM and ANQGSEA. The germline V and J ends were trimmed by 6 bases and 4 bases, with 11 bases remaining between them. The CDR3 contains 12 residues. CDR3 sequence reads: CSVRSVADTQYF. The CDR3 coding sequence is TGCAGCGTCCGGAGCGTGGCAGATACGCAGTATTTT.

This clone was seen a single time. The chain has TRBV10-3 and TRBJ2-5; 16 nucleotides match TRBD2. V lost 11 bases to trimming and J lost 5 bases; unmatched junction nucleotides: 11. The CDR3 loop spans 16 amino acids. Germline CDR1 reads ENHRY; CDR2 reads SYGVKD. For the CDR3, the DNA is TGTGCCTCAAGTTTGGGGACTAGCGGGGGGGCGGAGACCCAGTACTTC. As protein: CASSLGTSGGAETQYF.

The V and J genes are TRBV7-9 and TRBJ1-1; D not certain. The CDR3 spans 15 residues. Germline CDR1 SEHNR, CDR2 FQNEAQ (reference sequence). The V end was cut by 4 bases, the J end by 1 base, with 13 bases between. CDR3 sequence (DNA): TGTGCCAGCAGCTCCTTTAATGCGGGGAACACTGAAGCTTTCTTT. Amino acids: CASSSFNAGNTEAFF.

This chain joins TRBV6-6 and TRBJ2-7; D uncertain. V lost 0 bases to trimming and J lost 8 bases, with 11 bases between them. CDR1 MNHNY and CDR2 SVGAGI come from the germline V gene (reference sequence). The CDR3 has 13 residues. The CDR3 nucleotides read TGTGCCAGCAGTTACTCTGAGACCCTGCAGCAGTACTTC. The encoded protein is CASSYSETLQQYF.

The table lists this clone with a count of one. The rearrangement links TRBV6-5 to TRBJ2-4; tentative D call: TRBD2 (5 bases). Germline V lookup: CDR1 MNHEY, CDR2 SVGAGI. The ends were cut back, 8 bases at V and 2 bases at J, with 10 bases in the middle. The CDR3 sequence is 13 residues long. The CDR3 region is CASGRATKNIQYF. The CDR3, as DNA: TGTGCCAGCGGGCGGGCCACCAAAAACATTCAGTACTTC.

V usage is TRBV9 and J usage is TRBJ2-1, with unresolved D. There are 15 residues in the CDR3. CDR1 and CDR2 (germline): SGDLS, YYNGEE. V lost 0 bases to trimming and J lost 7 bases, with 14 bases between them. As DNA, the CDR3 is TGTGCCAGCAGCGTAGGTCCACTCCTGCATAATGAGCAGTTCTTC. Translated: CASSVGPLLHNEQFF.

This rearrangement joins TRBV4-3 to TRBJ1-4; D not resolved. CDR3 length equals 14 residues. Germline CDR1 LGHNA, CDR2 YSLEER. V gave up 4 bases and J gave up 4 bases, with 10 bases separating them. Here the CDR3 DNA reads TGCGCCAGCAGCCCCTTCGTGGGTAATGAAAAACTGTTTTTT. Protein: CASSPFVGNEKLFF.

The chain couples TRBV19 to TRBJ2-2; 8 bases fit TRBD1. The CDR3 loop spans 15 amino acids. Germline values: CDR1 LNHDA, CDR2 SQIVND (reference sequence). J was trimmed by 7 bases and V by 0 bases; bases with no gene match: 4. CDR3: CASSIDRQGYGELFF. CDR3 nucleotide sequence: TGTGCCAGTAGTATAGACCGACAGGGGTACGGGGAGCTGTTTTTT.

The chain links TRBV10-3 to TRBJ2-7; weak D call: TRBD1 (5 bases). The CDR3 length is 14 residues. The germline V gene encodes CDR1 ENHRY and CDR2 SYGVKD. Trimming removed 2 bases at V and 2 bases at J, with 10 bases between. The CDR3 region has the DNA TGTGCCATCAGTGAGGGCAGGGCAGCCTACGAGCAGTACTTC. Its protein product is CAISEGRAAYEQYF.

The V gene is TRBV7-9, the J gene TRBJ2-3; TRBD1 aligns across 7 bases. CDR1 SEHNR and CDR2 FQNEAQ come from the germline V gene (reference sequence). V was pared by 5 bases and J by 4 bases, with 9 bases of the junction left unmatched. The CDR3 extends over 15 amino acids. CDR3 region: CASSRDSLGADTQYF. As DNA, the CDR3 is TGTGCCAGCAGCCGGGACAGCTTGGGGGCAGATACGCAGTATTTT.

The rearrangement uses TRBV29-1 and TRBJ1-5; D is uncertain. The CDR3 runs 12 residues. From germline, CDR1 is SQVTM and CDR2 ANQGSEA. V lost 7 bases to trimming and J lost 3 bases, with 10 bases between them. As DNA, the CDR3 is TGCAGCGCGACAACACACAATCAGCCCCAGCATTTT. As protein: CSATTHNQPQHF.

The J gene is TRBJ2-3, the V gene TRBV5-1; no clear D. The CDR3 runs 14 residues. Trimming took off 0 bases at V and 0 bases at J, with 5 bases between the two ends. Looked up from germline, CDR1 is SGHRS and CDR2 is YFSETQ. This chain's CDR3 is CASSLAASTDTQYF. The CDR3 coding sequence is TGCGCCAGCAGCTTGGCGGCTAGCACAGATACGCAGTATTTT.

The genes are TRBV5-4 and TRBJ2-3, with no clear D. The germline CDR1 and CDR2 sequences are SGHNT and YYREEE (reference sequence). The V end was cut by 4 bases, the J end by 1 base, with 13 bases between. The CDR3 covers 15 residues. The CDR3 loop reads CASSVSYWGTDTQYF. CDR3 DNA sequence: TGTGCCAGCAGCGTATCCTATTGGGGCACAGATACGCAGTATTTT.